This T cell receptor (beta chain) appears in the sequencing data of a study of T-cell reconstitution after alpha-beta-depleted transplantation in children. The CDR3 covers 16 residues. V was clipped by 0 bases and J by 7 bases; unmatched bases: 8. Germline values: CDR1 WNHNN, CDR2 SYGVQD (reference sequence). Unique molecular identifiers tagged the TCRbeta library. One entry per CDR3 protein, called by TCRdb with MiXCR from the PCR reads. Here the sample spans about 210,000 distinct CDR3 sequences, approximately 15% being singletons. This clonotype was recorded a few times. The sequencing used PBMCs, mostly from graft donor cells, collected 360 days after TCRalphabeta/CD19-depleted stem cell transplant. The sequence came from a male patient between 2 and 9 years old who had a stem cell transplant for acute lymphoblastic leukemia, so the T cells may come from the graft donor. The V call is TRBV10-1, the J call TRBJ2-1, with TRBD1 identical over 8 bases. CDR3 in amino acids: CASSESGRTGSNEQFF. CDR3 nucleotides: TGCGCCAGCAGTGAGTCGGGTAGGACAGGGAGTAATGAGCAGTTCTTC.